The 29 T cell receptor beta chains below come from one sample, sequenced in a study of Tregs in tolerant kidney transplant recipients. Produced via immunoSEQ multiplex PCR; TCRdb's table is partial and in-frame only. Of 35,000 to 55,000 clones listed, about 90% are singletons. Sequencing used Tregs from blood. These receptors all come from a human donor in good health.

The CDR3 DNA reads as TGTGCCTGGAGTGTTTCTCCCTTAAACTACTATGGCTACACCTTC. Protein: CAWSVSPLNYYGYTF. The gene calls are TRBV30 and TRBJ1-2; D uncertain. Germline CDR1 is GTSNPN and CDR2 is SVGIG (reference sequence). CDR3 length equals 15 residues. Trimming removed 0 bases from V and 3 bases from J, with 14 bases in between.

The chain joins TRBV6-1 to TRBJ2-2, with 8 positions matching TRBD1. After removal of 10 bases from V and 0 bases from J, the junction contained 7 bases not matched to a gene. This CDR3 has 15 amino acids. CDR1 MNHNS and CDR2 SASEGT come from the germline V gene. CDR3 sequence: CATYRGVSNTGELFF. DNA for the CDR3: TGTGCCACTTACAGGGGGGTATCGAACACCGGGGAGCTGTTTTTT.

Only a few counts were recorded for this clone. For the CDR3, the DNA is TGTGCCAGCAGTTACCGCGCAGGGGGCACAGATACGCAGTATTTT. Translated, it gives CASSYRAGGTDTQYF. The chain carries TRBV6-5 and TRBJ2-3; D is perhaps TRBD1 (6 bases). The CDR3 runs to 15 residues. Per germline, CDR1 MNHEY and CDR2 SVGAGI. V was trimmed by 2 bases and J by 1 base, leaving 10 bases between them.

This clone was found a few times. The V call is TRBV10-1, the J call TRBJ2-3; 8 bases align to TRBD1. Germline assignment: CDR1 WNHNN and CDR2 SYGVQD (reference sequence). This CDR3 spans 13 amino acids. The V gene end was trimmed by 5 bases and the J gene end by 4 bases; junction bases not matched to a gene: 2. The CDR3 nucleotides are TGCGCCAGCAGTTTGGACAGGGCAGATACGCAGTATTTT. Protein product: CASSLDRADTQYF.

The chain is built from TRBV7-2 and TRBJ2-1; D might be TRBD1 (6 bases). Germline loops: CDR1 SGHTA, CDR2 FQGNSA. Deletions cut 5 bases from V and 3 bases from J, with 8 bases between. This CDR3 is built from 13 residues. CDR3 nucleotides: TGTGCCAGCAGCGAGGACAGCTACAATGAGCAGTTCTTC. Translation: CASSEDSYNEQFF.

This chain uses TRBV7-9 with TRBJ1-2; D gene unclear. Trimming shortened V by 1 base and J by 6 bases, and 6 bases separated the two germline ends. The germline V gene has CDR1 SEHNR and CDR2 FQNEAQ (reference sequence). The CDR3 covers 12 residues. The CDR3 nucleotides are TGTGCCAGCAGCTTAGTTAGGGATGGCTACACCTTC. Amino acids: CASSLVRDGYTF.

This clone was seen once. The chain employs TRBV2 and TRBJ2-1; D tentatively fits TRBD1 or TRBD2 (5 bases each). Germline V gene lookup returns CDR1 SNHLY and CDR2 FYNNEI. This CDR3 is 13 amino acids long. Trimming took off 9 bases at V and 4 bases at J, with 13 bases between the two ends. The CDR3 loop reads CARSQGAYNEQFF. In DNA, the CDR3 is TGTGCCAGGTCGCAGGGAGCTTACAATGAGCAGTTCTTC. Full variable domain (rest looked up from reference TRBV2 and TRBJ2-1): EPEVTQTPSHQVTQMGQEVILRCVPISNHLYFYWYRQILGQKVEFLVSFYNNEISEKSEIFDDQFSVERPDGSNFTLKIRSTKLEDSAMYFCARSQGAYNEQFFGPGTRLTVL.

This clone was seen only once. V and J are TRBV6-7 and TRBJ2-5; 11 bases agree with TRBD2. TRBV6-7 is an open reading frame, and its role is uncertain. The CDR3 is 17 residues long. V was pared by 0 bases and J by 6 bases, with 9 bases of the junction left unmatched. The CDR3 reads CASSYSILAGVWKTQYF. CDR3 DNA: TGTGCCAGCAGTTACTCGATACTAGCGGGAGTGTGGAAGACCCAGTACTTC.

The CDR3 reads CASTLTDSDTQYF. In DNA form, the CDR3 reads TGTGCCAGCACCCTAACAGATTCGGATACGCAGTATTTT. The chain uses TRBV25-1 and TRBJ2-3; the D is unclear. The CDR3 is made up of 13 amino acids. With 7 bases removed from V and 6 bases from J, the gap between germline ends came to 14 bases. The V gene's germline CDR1 is MGHDK and CDR2 SYGVNS. The whole variable domain, remainder taken from reference TRBV25-1 and TRBJ2-3, is EADIYQTPRYLVIGTGKKITLECSQTMGHDKMYWYQQDPGMELHLIHYSYGVNSTEKGDLSSESTVSRIRTEHFPLTLESARPSHTSQYLCASTLTDSDTQYFGPGTRLTVL.

The J gene is TRBJ2-7, the V gene TRBV15; D may be TRBD2 (6 bases). In germline, CDR1 is LNHNV, CDR2 YYDKDF (reference sequence). This CDR3 spans 17 amino acids. V was trimmed by 3 bases and J by 3 bases, leaving 21 bases between them. Here the CDR3 reads CATSSEILEGRGYEQYF. In nucleotides, the CDR3 is TGTGCCACCAGCAGTGAGATATTGGAGGGAAGAGGCTACGAGCAGTACTTC.

This sequence joins TRBV4-1 and TRBJ1-2; possibly TRBD1 for D (6 bases). CDR1 is MGHRA, CDR2 YSYEKL, per germline. This CDR3 spans 16 amino acids. Trimming removed 4 bases at V and 4 bases at J, with 19 bases between. The chain's CDR3 is CASSRIQGRWSYGYTF. The CDR3 bases are TGCGCCAGCAGCCGCATACAGGGAAGGTGGAGCTATGGCTACACCTTC.

The chain couples TRBV4-1 to TRBJ2-3; no clear D gene. The CDR3 totals 15 residues. With 0 bases removed from V and 0 bases from J, the gap between germline ends came to 7 bases. In germline, CDR1 is MGHRA, CDR2 YSYEKL. CDR3 amino acids: CASSQDPHSTDTQYF. The CDR3 DNA sequence: TGCGCCAGCAGCCAAGATCCCCATAGCACAGATACGCAGTATTTT.

The chain combines TRBV7-2 with TRBJ1-3, with D tentatively TRBD1 (5 bases). The germline V gene has CDR1 SGHTA and CDR2 FQGNSA. The CDR3 length is 15 residues. Trimming removed 3 bases at V and 2 bases at J, with 11 bases between. This CDR3 is CASSFDSWAGNTIYF. DNA of the CDR3: TGTGCCAGCAGCTTTGACAGTTGGGCTGGAAACACCATATATTTT.

The table lists this clone with a count of one. DNA for the CDR3: TGTGCCATCGGGACAAAAAGCTCCTACAATGAGCAGTTCTTC. It is translated as CAIGTKSSYNEQFF. This rearrangement joins TRBV10-3 to TRBJ2-1; weak D call: TRBD1 (6 bases). Deletions cut 8 bases from V and 0 bases from J, with 11 bases between. The CDR3 sequence is 14 residues long. CDR1 is ENHRY, CDR2 SYGVKD, per germline.

The genes are TRBV6-6 and TRBJ1-3, with D unclear. The V gene's germline CDR1 is MNHNY and CDR2 SVGAGI (reference sequence). This CDR3 is built from 15 residues. V was pared by 6 bases and J by 4 bases, with 16 bases between. The CDR3 here is CASRGVPGYGNTIYF. The CDR3 nucleotides read TGTGCCAGCAGGGGAGTGCCGGGGTACGGAAACACCATATATTTT.

V is TRBV5-1 and J is TRBJ1-6, with 7 bases fitting TRBD1. The CDR3 contains 15 residues. Germline values: CDR1 SGHRS, CDR2 YFSETQ. J gave up 7 bases and V 1 base, and 5 bases lay outside the gene matches. Here the CDR3 reads CASSLLDRSNSPLHF. The CDR3 bases are TGCGCCAGCAGCTTGCTGGACAGGTCCAATTCACCCCTCCACTTT. The full variable domain, rest sourced from reference TRBV5-1 and TRBJ1-6, is KAGVTQTPRYLIKTRGQQVTLSCSPISGHRSVSWYQQTPGQGLQFLFEYFSETQRNKGNFPGRFSGRQFSNSRSEMNVSTLELGDSALYLCASSLLDRSNSPLHFGNGTRLTVT.

The genes are TRBV4-1 and TRBJ2-5; D perhaps matches TRBD2 (6 bases). The germline V gene encodes CDR1 MGHRA and CDR2 YSYEKL. V shed 4 bases and J shed 5 bases, with 14 bases lying between them. The CDR3 has 14 residues. CDR3 amino acids: CASSPQGAGETQYF. The CDR3 coding sequence is TGCGCCAGCAGCCCCCAAGGGGCGGGGGAGACCCAGTACTTC.

Only one count was recorded for this clone. The chain couples TRBV30 to TRBJ1-5, with D uncertain. CDR3 length: 14 amino acids. V was pared by 0 bases and J by 4 bases, with 10 bases between. CDR1 is GTSNPN and CDR2 is SVGIG in the germline V gene (reference sequence). CDR3 amino acids: CAWSVQGSNQPQHF. CDR3 nucleotides: TGTGCCTGGAGTGTACAAGGATCTAATCAGCCCCAGCATTTT.

The count of this clone is one. Other DNA sequences in the sample encode the same CDR3. The chain carries TRBV5-6 and TRBJ2-3; no definite D call. V dropped 0 bases and J dropped 6 bases, with 2 bases sitting between them. This CDR3 is built from 11 residues. Per germline, CDR1 SGHDT and CDR2 YYEEEE. CDR3 sequence: CASSLADTQYF. In nucleotides, the CDR3 is TGTGCCAGCAGCTTGGCGGATACGCAGTATTTT. The full variable domain, completed using reference TRBV5-6 and TRBJ2-3, is DAGVTQSPTHLIKTRGQQVTLRCSPKSGHDTVSWYQQALGQGPQFIFQYYEEEERQRGNFPDRFSGHQFPNYSSELNVNALLLGDSALYLCASSLADTQYFGPGTRLTVL.

V gene TRBV19 combines with J gene TRBJ2-5; TRBD2 is a possible D gene (5 bases). The J call may be mistaken, given a closer DNA end match to TRBJ2-7. The CDR3 loop spans 13 amino acids. In germline, CDR1 is LNHDA, CDR2 SQIVND (reference sequence). The CDR3, as DNA: TGTGCCAGTAGTCCCCGGACTTTCTACGAGCAGTACTTC. The encoded protein is CASSPRTFYEQYF.

As DNA, the CDR3 is TGTGCCAGTAGTGTAAGGGGTGAGGATTATGGCTACACCTTC. Translated, it gives CASSVRGEDYGYTF. The chain combines TRBV19 with TRBJ1-2; D perhaps matches TRBD1 (5 bases). The ends were cut back, 5 bases at V and 5 bases at J, with 15 bases in the middle. Germline V lookup: CDR1 LNHDA, CDR2 SQIVND (reference sequence). The length of the CDR3 is 14 residues.

V gene TRBV7-9 combines with J gene TRBJ1-4; D is unclear. The CDR3 has 15 amino acids. The germline gives CDR1 SEHNR, CDR2 FQNEAQ (reference sequence). Trimming cost V 2 bases and J 2 bases, with 9 bases left between them. This CDR3 is CASSLSQTTNEKLFF. In DNA, the CDR3 is TGTGCCAGCAGCTTATCACAGACCACTAATGAAAAACTGTTTTTT.

The chain uses TRBV28 and TRBJ1-1, with unresolved D. Trimming shortened V by 2 bases and J by 8 bases, and 12 bases separated the two germline ends. Per the germline V gene, CDR1 is MDHEN and CDR2 is SYDVKM. CDR3 size: 13 residues. CDR3: CASSLIRPLEAFF. CDR3 bases: TGTGCCAGCAGTTTAATCAGGCCCTTGGAAGCTTTCTTT.

J is TRBJ2-1 and V is TRBV9, with no clear D. The CDR3 has 13 residues. Between the trimmed V and J ends, which lost 0 bases and 0 bases, there was a span of 1 base. In germline, CDR1 is SGDLS, CDR2 YYNGEE. In nucleotides, the CDR3 is TGTGCCAGCAGCGTAGCCTCCTACAATGAGCAGTTCTTC. This gives the protein CASSVASYNEQFF.

The CDR3, as DNA: TGCGCCAGCAGTGAGAATTGGGCCGCCGGGGAGCTGTTTTTT. Amino acids: CASSENWAAGELFF. The gene calls are TRBV10-1 and TRBJ2-2; D is unresolved. The germline gives CDR1 WNHNN, CDR2 SYGVQD (reference sequence). There are 14 residues in the CDR3. V shed 2 bases and J shed 6 bases, with 10 bases lying between them.

This rearrangement joins TRBV28 to TRBJ1-1; D remains unclear. The germline gives CDR1 MDHEN, CDR2 SYDVKM. Trimming removed 8 bases at V and 3 bases at J, with 10 bases between. CDR3 length: 12 amino acids. The CDR3 protein is CASLEQHTEAFF. The CDR3 DNA reads as TGTGCCAGCCTAGAACAGCACACTGAAGCTTTCTTT.

The chain has TRBV18 and TRBJ2-2; a possible D gene is TRBD2 (5 bases). The V end lost 6 bases, the J end lost 1 base, and 18 bases lay between the germline ends. The CDR3 totals 17 residues. Germline CDR1 is KGHSH and CDR2 is LQKENI. CDR3 amino acids: CASSQVRAQMNTGELFF. Written as DNA, the CDR3 is TGTGCCAGCTCCCAAGTGAGGGCACAGATGAACACCGGGGAGCTGTTTTTT.

V gene TRBV5-1 combines with J gene TRBJ2-7; 7 bases line up with TRBD1. V shed 4 bases, J shed 0 bases, and the junction held 7 bases outside the gene matches. The CDR3 runs to 15 residues. Germline CDR1 reads SGHRS; CDR2 reads YFSETQ. Written as DNA, the CDR3 is TGCGCCAGCAGCCCCGGACAGGCTATCTCCTACGAGCAGTACTTC. It is translated as CASSPGQAISYEQYF.

This clone is a singleton in its sample. The rearrangement links TRBV7-9 to TRBJ1-1, with D perhaps matching TRBD1 (6 bases). Germline assignment: CDR1 SEHNR and CDR2 FQNEAQ (reference sequence). The CDR3 is 16 amino acids. V dropped 5 bases and J dropped 1 base, with 17 bases sitting between them. The CDR3 region has the DNA TGTGCCAGCAGCGCCTTGGGACACCGAAGGAACACTGAAGCTTTCTTT. It translates to CASSALGHRRNTEAFF.